This TCR beta chain derives from a study of Graves' ophthalmopathy and Graves' hyperthyroidism (dated by TCRdb to 2016 to 2019). Concerning the study at large: Hyperthyroidism was considered stable if no progression to ophthalmopathy occurred within 18 months of follow-up. To tell Graves' ophthalmopathy apart from Graves' hyperthyroidism, and to predict which patients would progress to ophthalmopathy, the study relied on TCR beta repertoire signatures. In total, under 150 blood samples were TCR-sequenced: approximately 42 ophthalmopathy, under 85 hyperthyroidism and about 17 hyperthyroidism-to-ophthalmopathy patients. To explore V-J signatures distinguishing ophthalmopathy from hyperthyroidism, a discovery set of more than 95 patients (43 ophthalmopathy, around 55 stable hyperthyroidism) was enrolled. For independent validation, a separate cohort was made up of fewer than 20 hyperthyroidism patients plus 17 patients who later progressed from hyperthyroidism to ophthalmopathy. In more than five hyperthyroidism patients, the T-cell repertoires found in thyroid tissue were compared with those found in blood. Following sample collection, hyperthyroidism patients were given methimazole at a starting dose of 30 mg daily, and ophthalmopathy patients were given high-dose intravenous methylprednisolone.

About this clonotype: Its antigen has not been determined. No clone much larger than this one lies a single base away; base qualities are absent.

The CDR3 holds 13 amino acids from the cysteine to the phenylalanine. Just the 39-base CDR3 DNA is kept, in frame starting at base 1. The germline V gene specifies SGHRS as CDR1 and YFSETQ as CDR2. Here is what the overall study found, with its caveats: In cross-validation, the 13-signature model distinguished ophthalmopathy from stable hyperthyroidism with 85% to 90% sensitivity and roughly 81% specificity, and in the test set the corresponding values were approximately 80% and 75%. No statistical method was used to predetermine the sample size, and group allocation was not hidden from the investigators. In validation, the model predicted ophthalmopathy progression with about 70% sensitivity and roughly 72% specificity; roughly 12 predicted patients were CT-confirmed with GO in a median of approximately six months. Among expanded thyroid clonotypes with frequency above 0.001, most also showed up in blood, which suggests that blood repertoires may reflect the thyroid immune response.

For repertoire sequencing, TCR beta CDR3 regions were amplified from RNA transcripts. A first-round RT-PCR used HTBI primers with the Qiagen OneStep RT-PCR kit, followed by a second-round multiplex PCR, size selection and purification. Libraries were sequenced paired-end with 100 bp reads on an Illumina HiSeq2000. Regarding the original processing steps: SOAPnuke was used for read processing, and reads with adapters, uncalled bases, a mean Phred below 15, or no exact constant-primer or identifier match were discarded. COPE v1.2.5 was used to merge high-quality paired reads. Clonotypes were defined as unique nucleotide sequences and were aligned to IMGT TRB V, D and J references using MiTCR v1.1. The analysis was limited to V-J combinations with a frequency above 0.0001, which together covered approximately 99% of repertoires. For each V-J combination, a TCR clonal expansion and chaos score was defined as F50 clonal expansion divided by the chaos observed in the TCRdist matrix. Welch's t-statistics and random forest were used to reduce features to over ten V-J combinations, which were fed into a naive Bayes classifier. The similarity between thyroid and blood repertoires was quantified using the Morisita-Horn index. TCRdb trimmed public reads at Q25 via fastp, called clones via MiXCR and kept in-frame beta chains. Each record represents a unique CDR3 protein, reported with the most common genes and DNA among its rows. TCRdb, not the original authors, processed these V and J calls. The sample table records 900,000 to 1,200,000 distinct CDR3 sequences; 35% to 45% of these occur just once. The ten largest clones represent approximately 12% of the sample.

Hyperthyroidism patients were newly diagnosed, were aged 18 to 65 years, and had a disease duration under 2 months. Patients with other autoimmune diseases, uncontrolled infections, pregnancy or lactation were excluded. Diagnosis relied on clinical symptoms, serum thyroxine, TRAb, thyroid ultrasound and orbital computed tomography. Total RNA was extracted using Trizol reagent, and RNA quality was checked on an Agilent 2100 Bioanalyzer. The sequenced sample consisted of peripheral blood or thyroid tissue (not recorded which). The sequence links TRBV5-1 to TRBJ2-7, and perhaps TRBD2 as D gene, on 6 matching bases. The J call may be in error: the DNA end matches TRBJ2-1 better. The receptor was isolated from an adult man with Graves' hyperthyroidism. The DNA sequence is as follows: TGCGCCAGCAGCTTGGTGGTGGGGGGTGAGCAGTTCTTC. The encoded protein is CASSLVVGGEQFF.